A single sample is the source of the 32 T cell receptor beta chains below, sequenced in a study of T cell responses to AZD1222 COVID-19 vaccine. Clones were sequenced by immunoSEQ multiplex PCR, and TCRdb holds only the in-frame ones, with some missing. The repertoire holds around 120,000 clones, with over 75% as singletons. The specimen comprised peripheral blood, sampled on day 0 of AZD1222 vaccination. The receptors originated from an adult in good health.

CDR3 region: CASRDGHSGNTIYF. Written as DNA, the CDR3 is TGTGCCAGCAGGGACGGACACTCTGGAAACACCATATATTTT. The V and J genes are TRBV6-5 and TRBJ1-3, with D perhaps TRBD1 (5 bases). V was trimmed by 6 bases and J by 0 bases, leaving 9 bases between them. CDR1 and CDR2 (germline): MNHEY, SVGAGI. This CDR3 has 14 residues.

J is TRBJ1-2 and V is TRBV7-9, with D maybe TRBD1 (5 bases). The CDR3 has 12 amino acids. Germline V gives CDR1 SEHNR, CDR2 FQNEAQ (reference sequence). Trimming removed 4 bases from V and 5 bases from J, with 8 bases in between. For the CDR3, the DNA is TGTGCCAGCAGCTCCGACAGTTATGGCTACACCTTC. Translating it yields CASSSDSYGYTF.

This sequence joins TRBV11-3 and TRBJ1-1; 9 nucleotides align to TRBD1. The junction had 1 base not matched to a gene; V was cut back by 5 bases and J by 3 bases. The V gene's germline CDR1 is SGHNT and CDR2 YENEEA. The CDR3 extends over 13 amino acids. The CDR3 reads CASSRDRDTEAFF. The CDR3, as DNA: TGTGCCAGCAGCCGGGACAGGGACACTGAAGCTTTCTTT.

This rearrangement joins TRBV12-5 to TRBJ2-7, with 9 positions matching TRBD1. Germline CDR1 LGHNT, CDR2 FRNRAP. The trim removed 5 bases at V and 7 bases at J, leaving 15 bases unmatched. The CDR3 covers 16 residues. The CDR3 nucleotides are TGTGCTAGTGGTCCCACCCTTGGAACAGGGGGCGAAGAGCAGTACTTC. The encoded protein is CASGPTLGTGGEEQYF.

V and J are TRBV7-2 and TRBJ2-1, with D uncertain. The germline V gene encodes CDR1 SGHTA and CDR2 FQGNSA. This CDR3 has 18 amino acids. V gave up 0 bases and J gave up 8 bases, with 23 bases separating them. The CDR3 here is CASSLAAAGPVLGHEQFF. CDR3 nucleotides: TGTGCCAGCAGCTTAGCGGCGGCTGGACCAGTATTAGGGCATGAGCAGTTCTTC.

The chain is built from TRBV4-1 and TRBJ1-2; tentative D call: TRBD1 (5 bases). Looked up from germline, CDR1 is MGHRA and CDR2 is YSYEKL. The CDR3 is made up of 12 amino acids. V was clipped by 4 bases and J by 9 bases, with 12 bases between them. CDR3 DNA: TGCGCCAGCAGCCGGGACCTCGGGCGCTACACCTTC. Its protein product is CASSRDLGRYTF.

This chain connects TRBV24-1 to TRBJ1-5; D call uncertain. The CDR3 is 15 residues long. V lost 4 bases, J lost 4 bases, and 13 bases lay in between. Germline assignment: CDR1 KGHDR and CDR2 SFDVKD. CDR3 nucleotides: TGTGCCACCAGTGACCCTCTGCAGAGGAATCAGCCCCAGCATTTT. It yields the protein CATSDPLQRNQPQHF.

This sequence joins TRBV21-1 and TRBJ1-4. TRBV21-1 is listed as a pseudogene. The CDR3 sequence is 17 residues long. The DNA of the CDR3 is TGTGCCAGCAGTGACGCCCCTTCGGGGGGAGAATATGAAAAACTGTTTTTT. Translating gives CASSDAPSGGEYEKLFF.

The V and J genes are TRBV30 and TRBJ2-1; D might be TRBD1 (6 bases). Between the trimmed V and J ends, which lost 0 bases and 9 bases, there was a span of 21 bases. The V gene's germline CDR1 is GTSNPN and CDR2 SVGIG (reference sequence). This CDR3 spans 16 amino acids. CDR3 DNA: TGTGCCTGGAGTGTAAAGTCGCAAGGGGGAGTAGGTGAGCAGTTCTTC. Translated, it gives CAWSVKSQGGVGEQFF.

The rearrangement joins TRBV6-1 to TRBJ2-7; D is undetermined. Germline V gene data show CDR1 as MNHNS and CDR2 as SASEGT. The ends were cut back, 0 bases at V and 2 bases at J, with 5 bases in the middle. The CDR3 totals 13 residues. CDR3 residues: CASSEAQTYEQYF. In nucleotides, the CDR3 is TGTGCCAGCAGTGAAGCACAGACCTACGAGCAGTACTTC.

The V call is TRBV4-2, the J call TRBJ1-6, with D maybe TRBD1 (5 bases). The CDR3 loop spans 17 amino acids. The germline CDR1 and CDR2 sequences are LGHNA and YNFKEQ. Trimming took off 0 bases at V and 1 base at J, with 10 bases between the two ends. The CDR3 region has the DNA TGTGCCAGCAGCCAAGATTCAGGGAATTCCTATAATTCACCCCTCCACTTT. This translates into CASSQDSGNSYNSPLHF.

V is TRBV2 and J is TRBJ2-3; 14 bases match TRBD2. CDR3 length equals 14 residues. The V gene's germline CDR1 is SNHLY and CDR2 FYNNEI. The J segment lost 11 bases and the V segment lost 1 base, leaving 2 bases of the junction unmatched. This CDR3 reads CASSEEGLAGVQYF. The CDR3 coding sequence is TGTGCCAGCAGTGAAGAGGGACTAGCGGGGGTGCAGTATTTT. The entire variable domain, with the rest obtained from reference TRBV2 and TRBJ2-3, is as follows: EPEVTQTPSHQVTQMGQEVILRCVPISNHLYFYWYRQILGQKVEFLVSFYNNEISEKSEIFDDQFSVERPDGSNFTLKIRSTKLEDSAMYFCASSEEGLAGVQYFGPGTRLTVL.

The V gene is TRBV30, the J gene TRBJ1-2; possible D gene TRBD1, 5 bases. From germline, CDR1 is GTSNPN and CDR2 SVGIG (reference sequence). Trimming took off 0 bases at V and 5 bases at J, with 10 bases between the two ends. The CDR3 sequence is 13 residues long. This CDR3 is CAWSVRGAYGYTF. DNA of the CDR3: TGTGCCTGGAGTGTAAGGGGCGCATATGGCTACACCTTC.

CDR3 sequence (DNA): TGTGCCAGCACCCCCGGGACTAGCTTCACCGGGGAGCTGTTTTTT. Amino acid sequence: CASTPGTSFTGELFF. V usage is TRBV27 and J usage is TRBJ2-2; TRBD2 matches 9 bases. Looked up from germline, CDR1 is MNHEY and CDR2 is SMNVEV (reference sequence). The CDR3 covers 15 residues. Trimming cost V 7 bases and J 4 bases; bases outside gene matches: 7.

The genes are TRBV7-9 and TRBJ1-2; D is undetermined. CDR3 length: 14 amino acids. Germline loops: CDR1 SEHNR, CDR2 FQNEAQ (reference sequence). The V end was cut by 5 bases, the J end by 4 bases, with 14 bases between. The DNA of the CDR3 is TGTGCCAGCAGCGCGGACGCGTGGAGCTATGGCTACACCTTC. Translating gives CASSADAWSYGYTF. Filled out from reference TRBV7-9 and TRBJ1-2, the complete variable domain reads DTGVSQNPRHKITKRGQNVTFRCDPISEHNRLYWYRQTLGQGPEFLTYFQNEAQLEKSRLLSDRFSAERPKGSFSTLEIQRTEQGDSAMYLCASSADAWSYGYTFGSGTRLTVV.

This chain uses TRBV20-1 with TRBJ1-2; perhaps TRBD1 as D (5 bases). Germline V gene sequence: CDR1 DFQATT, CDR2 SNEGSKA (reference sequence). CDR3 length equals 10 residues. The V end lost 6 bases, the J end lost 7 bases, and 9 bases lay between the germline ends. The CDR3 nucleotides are TGCAGTGCCGGGGGGGTTGGCTACACCTTC. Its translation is CSAGGVGYTF.

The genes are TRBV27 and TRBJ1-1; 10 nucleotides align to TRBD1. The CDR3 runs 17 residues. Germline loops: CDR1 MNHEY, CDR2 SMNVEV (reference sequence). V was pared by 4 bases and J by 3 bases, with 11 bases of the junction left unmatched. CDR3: CASSSGTGVPRYTEAFF. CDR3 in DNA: TGTGCCAGCAGTTCCGGGACAGGGGTCCCTCGGTACACTGAAGCTTTCTTT.

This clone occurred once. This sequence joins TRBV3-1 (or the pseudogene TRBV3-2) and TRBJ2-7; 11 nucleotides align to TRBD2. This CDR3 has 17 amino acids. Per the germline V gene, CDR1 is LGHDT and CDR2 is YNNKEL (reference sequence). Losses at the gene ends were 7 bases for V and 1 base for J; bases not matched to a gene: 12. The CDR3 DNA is TGTGCCAGCACCACAGGGGCAACTAGCGGGAGTTCCTACGAGCAGTACTTC. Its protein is CASTTGATSGSSYEQYF.

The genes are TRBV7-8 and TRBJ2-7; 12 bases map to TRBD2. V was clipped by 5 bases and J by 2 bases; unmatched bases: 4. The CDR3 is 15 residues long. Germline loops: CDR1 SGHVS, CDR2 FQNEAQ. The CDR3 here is CASSRLAGGTYEQYF. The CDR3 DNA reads TGTGCCAGCAGCCGCCTAGCGGGAGGGACCTACGAGCAGTACTTC. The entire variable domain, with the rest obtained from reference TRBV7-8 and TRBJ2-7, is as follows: GAGVSQSPRYKVAKRGQDVALRCDPISGHVSLFWYQQALGQGPEFLTYFQNEAQLDKSGLPSDRFFAERPEGSVSTLKIQRTQQEDSAVYLCASSRLAGGTYEQYFGPGTRLTVT.

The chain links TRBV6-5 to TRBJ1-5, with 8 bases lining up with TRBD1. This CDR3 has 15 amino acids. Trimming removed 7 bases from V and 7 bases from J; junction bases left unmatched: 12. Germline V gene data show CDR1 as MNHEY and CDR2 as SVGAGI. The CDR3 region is CASTRGQGVSQPQHF. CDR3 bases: TGTGCCAGCACCCGTGGACAGGGTGTATCCCAGCCCCAGCATTTT.

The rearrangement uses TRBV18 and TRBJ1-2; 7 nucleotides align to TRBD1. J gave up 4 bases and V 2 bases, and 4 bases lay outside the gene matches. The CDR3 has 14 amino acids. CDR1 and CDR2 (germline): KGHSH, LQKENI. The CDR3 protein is CASSPDRDVYGYTF. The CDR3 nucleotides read TGTGCCAGCTCACCAGACAGGGACGTCTATGGCTACACCTTC.

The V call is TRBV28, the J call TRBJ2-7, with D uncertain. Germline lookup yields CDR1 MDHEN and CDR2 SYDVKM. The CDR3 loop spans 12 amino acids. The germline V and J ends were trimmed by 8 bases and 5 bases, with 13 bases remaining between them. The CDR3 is CASRRSRHEQYF. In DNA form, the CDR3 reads TGTGCCAGCCGACGGTCCAGACACGAGCAGTACTTC.

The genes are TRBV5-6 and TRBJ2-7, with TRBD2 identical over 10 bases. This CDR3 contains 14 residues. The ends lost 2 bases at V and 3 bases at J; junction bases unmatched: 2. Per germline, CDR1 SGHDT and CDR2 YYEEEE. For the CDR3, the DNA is TGTGCCAGCAGCTTACCTAGCGGGGGCTACGAGCAGTACTTC. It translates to CASSLPSGGYEQYF.

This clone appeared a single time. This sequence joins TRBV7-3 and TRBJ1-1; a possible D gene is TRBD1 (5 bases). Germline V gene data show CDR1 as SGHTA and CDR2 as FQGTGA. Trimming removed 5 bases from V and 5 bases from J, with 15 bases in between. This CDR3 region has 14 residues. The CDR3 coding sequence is TGTGCCAGCAGCCCGGGGGGGACGGAGACTGAAGCTTTCTTT. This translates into CASSPGGTETEAFF.

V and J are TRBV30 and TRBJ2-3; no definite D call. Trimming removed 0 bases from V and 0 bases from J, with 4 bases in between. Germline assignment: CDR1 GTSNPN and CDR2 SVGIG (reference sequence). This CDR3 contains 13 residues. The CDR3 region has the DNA TGTGCCTGGAGTGTAAAAAGCACAGATACGCAGTATTTT. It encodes CAWSVKSTDTQYF.

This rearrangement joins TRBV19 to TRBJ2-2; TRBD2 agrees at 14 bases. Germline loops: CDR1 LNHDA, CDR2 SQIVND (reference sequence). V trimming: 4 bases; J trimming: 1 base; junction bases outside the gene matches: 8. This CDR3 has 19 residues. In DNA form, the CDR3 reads TGTGCCAGTAGTACCAAGACTAGCGGGAGGGCCGGGAACACCGGGGAGCTGTTTTTT. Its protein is CASSTKTSGRAGNTGELFF.

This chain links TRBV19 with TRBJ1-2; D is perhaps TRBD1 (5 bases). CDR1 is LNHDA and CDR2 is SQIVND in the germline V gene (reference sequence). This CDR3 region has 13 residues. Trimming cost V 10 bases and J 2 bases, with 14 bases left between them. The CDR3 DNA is TGTGCCACTATGGGACTGCCGAACTATGGCTACACCTTC. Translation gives CATMGLPNYGYTF.

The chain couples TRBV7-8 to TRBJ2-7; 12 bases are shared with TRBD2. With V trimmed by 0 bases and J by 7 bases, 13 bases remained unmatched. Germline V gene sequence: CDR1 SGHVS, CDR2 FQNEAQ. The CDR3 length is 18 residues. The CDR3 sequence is CASSLAASGRAGSGEQYF. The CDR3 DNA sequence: TGTGCCAGCAGCTTAGCCGCTAGCGGGAGGGCGGGGTCGGGTGAGCAGTACTTC.

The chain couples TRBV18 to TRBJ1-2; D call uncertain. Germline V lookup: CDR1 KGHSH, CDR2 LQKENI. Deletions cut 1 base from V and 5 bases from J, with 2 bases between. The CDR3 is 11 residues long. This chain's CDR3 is CASSPRYGYTF. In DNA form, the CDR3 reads TGTGCCAGCTCACCACGATATGGCTACACCTTC.

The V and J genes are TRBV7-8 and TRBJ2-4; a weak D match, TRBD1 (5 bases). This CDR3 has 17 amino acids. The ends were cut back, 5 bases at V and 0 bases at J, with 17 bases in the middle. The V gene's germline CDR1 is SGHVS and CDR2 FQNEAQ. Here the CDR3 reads CASSTPTDAIAKNIQYF. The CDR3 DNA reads TGTGCCAGCAGCACCCCGACAGACGCAATAGCCAAAAACATTCAGTACTTC. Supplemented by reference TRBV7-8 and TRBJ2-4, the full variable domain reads GAGVSQSPRYKVAKRGQDVALRCDPISGHVSLFWYQQALGQGPEFLTYFQNEAQLDKSGLPSDRFFAERPEGSVSTLKIQRTQQEDSAVYLCASSTPTDAIAKNIQYFGAGTRLSVL.

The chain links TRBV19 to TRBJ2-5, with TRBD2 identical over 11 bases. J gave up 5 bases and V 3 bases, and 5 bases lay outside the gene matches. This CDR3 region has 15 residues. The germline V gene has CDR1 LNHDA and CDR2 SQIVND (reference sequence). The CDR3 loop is CASSIGSSGRETQYF. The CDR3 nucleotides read TGTGCCAGTAGTATTGGGTCTAGCGGGAGGGAGACCCAGTACTTC.

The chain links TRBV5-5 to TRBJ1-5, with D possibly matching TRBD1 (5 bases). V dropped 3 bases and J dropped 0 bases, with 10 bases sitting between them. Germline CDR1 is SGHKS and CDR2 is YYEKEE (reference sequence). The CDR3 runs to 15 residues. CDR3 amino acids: CASSSTGHSNQPQHF. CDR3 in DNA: TGTGCCAGCAGCTCCACGGGGCATAGCAATCAGCCCCAGCATTTT.